This T cell receptor (beta chain) derives from a study of T-cell memory formation after mild COVID-19. Study-wide findings and caveats: Clones contracting across day 15 to 85 had a balanced CD4/CD8 profile; later expanding clones leaned CD4+. Contracting CD4+ clones lay largely in CM and EM, with CD8+ ones residing in EMRA. Within pre-infection memory, some responding clones were found, suggesting cross-reactive memory joined.

Each CDR3 protein gets one entry after TCRdb re-called the 5' RACE reads with MiXCR. This table has 150,000 or so distinct CDR3 sequences, around 30% appearing once. As concerns this clonotype: The antigen remains unidentified.

Trimming took 0 bases from V and 7 from J, leaving 8 bases between them. Germline CDR1 SGHRS, CDR2 YFSETQ. The CDR3 runs 13 residues. The sequenced sample consisted of PBMCs or a T cell subset sorted from them (not recorded which). This chain joins TRBV5-1 and TRBJ1-5, with a weak D call TRBD1 (5 bases). The sequence was collected from an adult woman who had mild COVID-19 (a few samples of this study predate the infection). Cell type and time point are not known. Here the CDR3 reads CASSLDGTQPQHF. The CDR3 nucleotides read TGCGCCAGCAGCTTGGATGGGACCCAGCCCCAGCATTTT.